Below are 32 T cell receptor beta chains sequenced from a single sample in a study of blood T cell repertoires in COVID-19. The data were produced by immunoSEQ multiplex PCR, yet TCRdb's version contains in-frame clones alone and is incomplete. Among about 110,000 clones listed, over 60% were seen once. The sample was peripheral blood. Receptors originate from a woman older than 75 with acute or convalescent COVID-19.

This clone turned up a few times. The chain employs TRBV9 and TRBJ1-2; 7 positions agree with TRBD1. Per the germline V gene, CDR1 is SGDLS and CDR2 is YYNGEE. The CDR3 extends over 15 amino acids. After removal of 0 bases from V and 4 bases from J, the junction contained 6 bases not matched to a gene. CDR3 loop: CASSVGIGGFYGYTF. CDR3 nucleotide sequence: TGTGCCAGCAGCGTAGGAATAGGGGGCTTCTATGGCTACACCTTC.

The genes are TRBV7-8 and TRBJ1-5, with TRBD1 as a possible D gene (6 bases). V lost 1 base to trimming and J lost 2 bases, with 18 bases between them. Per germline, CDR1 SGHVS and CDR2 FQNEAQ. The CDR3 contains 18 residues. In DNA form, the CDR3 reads TGTGCCAGCAGCTTAGATAAACAGGGTTTAGGAGGCAATCAGCCCCAGCATTTT. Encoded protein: CASSLDKQGLGGNQPQHF.

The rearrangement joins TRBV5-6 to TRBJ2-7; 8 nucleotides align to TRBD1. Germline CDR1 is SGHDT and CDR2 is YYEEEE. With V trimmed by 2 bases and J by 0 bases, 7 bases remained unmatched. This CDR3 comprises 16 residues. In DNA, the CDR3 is TGTGCCAGCAGCTTTAAGGACAGGGACCTCTCCTACGAGCAGTACTTC. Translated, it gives CASSFKDRDLSYEQYF.

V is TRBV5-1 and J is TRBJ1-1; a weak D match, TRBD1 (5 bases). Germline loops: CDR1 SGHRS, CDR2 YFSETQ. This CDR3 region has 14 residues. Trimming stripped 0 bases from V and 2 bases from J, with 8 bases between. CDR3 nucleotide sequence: TGCGCCAGCAGCTTGGCGCAGGGAAACACTGAAGCTTTCTTT. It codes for CASSLAQGNTEAFF.

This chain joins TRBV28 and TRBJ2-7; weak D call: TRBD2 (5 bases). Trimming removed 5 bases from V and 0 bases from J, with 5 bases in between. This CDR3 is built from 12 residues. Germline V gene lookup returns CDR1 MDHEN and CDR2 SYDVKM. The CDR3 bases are TGTGCCAGCAGTGGGAGCTCCTACGAGCAGTACTTC. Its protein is CASSGSSYEQYF.

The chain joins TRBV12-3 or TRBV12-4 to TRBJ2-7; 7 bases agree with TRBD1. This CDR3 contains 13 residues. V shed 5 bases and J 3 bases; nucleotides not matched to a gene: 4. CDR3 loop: CASSQGQIYEQYF. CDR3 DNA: TGTGCCAGCAGTCAGGGACAGATCTACGAGCAGTACTTC.

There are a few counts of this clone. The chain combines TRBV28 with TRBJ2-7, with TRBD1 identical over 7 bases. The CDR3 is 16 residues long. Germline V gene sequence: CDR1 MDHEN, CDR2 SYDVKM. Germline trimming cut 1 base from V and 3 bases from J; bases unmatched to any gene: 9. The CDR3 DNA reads TGTGCCAGCAGTTTATATCCCCCGGACAGGCTCTACGAGCAGTACTTC. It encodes CASSLYPPDRLYEQYF. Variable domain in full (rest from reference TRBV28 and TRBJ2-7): DVKVTQSSRYLVKRTGEKVFLECVQDMDHENMFWYRQDPGLGLRLIYFSYDVKMKEKGDIPEGYSVSREKKERFSLILESASTNQTSMYLCASSLYPPDRLYEQYFGPGTRLTVT.

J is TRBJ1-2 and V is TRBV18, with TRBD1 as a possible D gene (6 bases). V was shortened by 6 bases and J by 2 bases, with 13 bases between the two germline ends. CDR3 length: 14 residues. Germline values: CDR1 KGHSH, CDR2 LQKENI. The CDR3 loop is CASSQDGQNYGYTF. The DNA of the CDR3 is TGTGCCAGCTCTCAAGATGGACAGAACTATGGCTACACCTTC.

In DNA form, the CDR3 reads TGTGCCAGCAGCCAAGTAGGACTGTCGAATCAGCCCCAGCATTTT. It yields the protein CASSQVGLSNQPQHF. This chain links TRBV3-1 (or the pseudogene TRBV3-2) with TRBJ1-5; D unresolved. This CDR3 region has 15 residues. The V gene's germline CDR1 is LGHDT and CDR2 YNNKEL (reference sequence). V lost 1 base to trimming and J lost 4 bases, with 11 bases between them.

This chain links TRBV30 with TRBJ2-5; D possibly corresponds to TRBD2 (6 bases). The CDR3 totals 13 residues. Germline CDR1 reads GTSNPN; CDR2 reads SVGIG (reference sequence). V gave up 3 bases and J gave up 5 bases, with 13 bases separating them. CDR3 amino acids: CAWRDRGSETQYF. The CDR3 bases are TGTGCCTGGAGGGACCGGGGGAGCGAGACCCAGTACTTC.

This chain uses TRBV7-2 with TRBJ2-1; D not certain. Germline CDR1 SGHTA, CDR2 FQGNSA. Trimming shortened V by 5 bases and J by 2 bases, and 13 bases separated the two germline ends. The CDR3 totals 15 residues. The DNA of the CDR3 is TGTGCCAGCAGCCGCGTAGGAGCCACCTACAATGAGCAGTTCTTC. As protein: CASSRVGATYNEQFF.

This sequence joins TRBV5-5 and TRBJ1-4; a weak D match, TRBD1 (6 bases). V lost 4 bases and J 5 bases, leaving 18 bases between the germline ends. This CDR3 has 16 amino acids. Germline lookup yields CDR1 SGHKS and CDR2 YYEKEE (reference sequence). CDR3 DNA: TGTGCCAGCAGCCCGGCTGGGACACGAGGAAATGAAAAACTGTTTTTT. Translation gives CASSPAGTRGNEKLFF.

This CDR3 is CASSQSSGGPPYNEQFF. The DNA for the CDR3 is TGCGCCAGCAGCCAATCCAGCGGGGGTCCCCCCTACAATGAGCAGTTCTTC. This chain uses TRBV4-1 with TRBJ2-1; TRBD2 aligns across 8 bases. The V and J ends lost 2 bases and 2 bases, in that order; junction bases with no gene match: 8. Germline V CDR1 and CDR2: MGHRA, YSYEKL. This CDR3 region has 17 residues.

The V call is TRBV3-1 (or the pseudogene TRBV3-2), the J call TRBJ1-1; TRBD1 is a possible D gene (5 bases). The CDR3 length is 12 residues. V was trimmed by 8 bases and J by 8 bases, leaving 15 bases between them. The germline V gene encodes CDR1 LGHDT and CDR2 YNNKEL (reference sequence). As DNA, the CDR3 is TGTGCCAGCCGAGGCGGCGGACAAGAAGCTTTCTTT. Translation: CASRGGGQEAFF.

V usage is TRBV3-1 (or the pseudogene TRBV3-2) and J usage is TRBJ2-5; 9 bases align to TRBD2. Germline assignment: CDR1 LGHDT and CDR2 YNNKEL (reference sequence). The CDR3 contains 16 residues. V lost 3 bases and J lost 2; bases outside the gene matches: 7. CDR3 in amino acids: CASSQGLAGPQETQYF. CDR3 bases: TGTGCCAGCAGCCAGGGACTAGCCGGGCCTCAAGAGACCCAGTACTTC.

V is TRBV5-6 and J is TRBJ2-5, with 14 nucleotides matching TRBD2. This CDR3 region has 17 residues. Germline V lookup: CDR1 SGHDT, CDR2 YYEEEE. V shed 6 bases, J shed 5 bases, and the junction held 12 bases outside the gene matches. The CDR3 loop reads CASTPPGLAGGLETQYF. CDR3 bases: TGTGCCAGCACACCGCCTGGACTAGCGGGGGGCTTGGAGACCCAGTACTTC.

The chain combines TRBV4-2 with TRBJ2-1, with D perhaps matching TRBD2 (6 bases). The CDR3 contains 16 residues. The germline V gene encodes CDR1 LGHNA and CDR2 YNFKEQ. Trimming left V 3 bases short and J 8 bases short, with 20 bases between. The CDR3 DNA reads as TGTGCCAGCAGCCAGAGGGTCGGGACTCTTGGCTATGAGCAGTTCTTC. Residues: CASSQRVGTLGYEQFF.

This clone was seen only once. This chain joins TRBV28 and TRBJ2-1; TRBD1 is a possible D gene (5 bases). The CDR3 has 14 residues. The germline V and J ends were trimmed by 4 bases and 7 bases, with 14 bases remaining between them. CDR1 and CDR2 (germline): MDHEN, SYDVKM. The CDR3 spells CASSSPQGINEQFF. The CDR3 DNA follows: TGTGCCAGCAGTTCTCCTCAGGGTATAAATGAGCAGTTCTTC.

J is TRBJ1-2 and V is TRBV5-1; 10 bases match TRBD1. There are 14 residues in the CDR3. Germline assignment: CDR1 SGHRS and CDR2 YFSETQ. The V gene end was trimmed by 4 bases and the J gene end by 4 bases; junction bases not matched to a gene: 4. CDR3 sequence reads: CASSLGQGCYGYTF. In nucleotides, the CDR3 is TGCGCCAGCAGCCTGGGACAGGGGTGCTATGGCTACACCTTC.

As DNA, the CDR3 is TGTGCCAGCTCAGAGAACAGGGTTGGCACTGAAGCTTTCTTT. Amino acid sequence: CASSENRVGTEAFF. V gene TRBV18 combines with J gene TRBJ1-1; the D gene is possibly TRBD1 (6 bases). V lost 5 bases and J 4 bases, leaving 14 bases between the germline ends. The germline V gene encodes CDR1 KGHSH and CDR2 LQKENI. This CDR3 is built from 14 residues.

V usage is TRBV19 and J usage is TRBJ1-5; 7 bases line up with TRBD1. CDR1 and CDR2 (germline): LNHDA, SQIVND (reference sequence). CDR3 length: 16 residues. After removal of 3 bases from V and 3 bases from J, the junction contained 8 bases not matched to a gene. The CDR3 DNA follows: TGTGCCAGTAGTATCGAACAGGGGAAATACAATCAGCCCCAGCATTTT. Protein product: CASSIEQGKYNQPQHF.

The CDR3 region has the DNA TGTGCCAGTAGCCGGGGGGGCAGGGACAGCAATCAGCCCCAGCATTTT. Translating gives CASSRGGRDSNQPQHF. The chain joins TRBV19 to TRBJ1-5, with D perhaps matching TRBD1 (6 bases). With 6 bases removed from V and 1 base from J, the gap between germline ends came to 16 bases. Per the germline V gene, CDR1 is LNHDA and CDR2 is SQIVND (reference sequence). CDR3 size: 16 residues. Looking up the rest from reference TRBV19 and TRBJ1-5 gives the full variable domain: DGGITQSPKYLFRKEGQNVTLSCEQNLNHDAMYWYRQDPGQGLRLIYYSQIVNDFQKGDIAEGYSVSREKKESFPLTVTSAQKNPTAFYLCASSRGGRDSNQPQHFGDGTRLSIL.

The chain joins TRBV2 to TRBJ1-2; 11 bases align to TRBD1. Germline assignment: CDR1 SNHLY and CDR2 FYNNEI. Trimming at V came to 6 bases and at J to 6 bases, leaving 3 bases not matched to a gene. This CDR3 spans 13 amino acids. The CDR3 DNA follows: TGTGCCAGCAGAGGGGACAGGGGGAATGGCTACACCTTC. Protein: CASRGDRGNGYTF.

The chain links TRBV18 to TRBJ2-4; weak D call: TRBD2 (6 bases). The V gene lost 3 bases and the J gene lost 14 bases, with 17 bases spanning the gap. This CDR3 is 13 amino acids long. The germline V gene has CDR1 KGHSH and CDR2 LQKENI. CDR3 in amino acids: CASSPIAEGYKYF. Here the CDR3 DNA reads TGTGCCAGCTCACCGATAGCGGAGGGGTACAAGTACTTC.

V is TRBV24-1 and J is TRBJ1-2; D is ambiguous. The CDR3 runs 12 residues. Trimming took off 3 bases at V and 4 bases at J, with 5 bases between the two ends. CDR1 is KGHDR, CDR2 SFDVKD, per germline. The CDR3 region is CATSDSSYGYTF. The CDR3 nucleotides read TGTGCCACCAGTGATAGCTCCTATGGCTACACCTTC.

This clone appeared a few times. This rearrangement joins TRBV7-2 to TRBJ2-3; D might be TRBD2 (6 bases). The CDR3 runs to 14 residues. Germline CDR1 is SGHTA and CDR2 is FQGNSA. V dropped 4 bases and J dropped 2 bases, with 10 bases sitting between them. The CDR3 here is CASSSRDFTDTQYF. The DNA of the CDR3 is TGTGCCAGCAGCTCGAGGGACTTCACAGATACGCAGTATTTT. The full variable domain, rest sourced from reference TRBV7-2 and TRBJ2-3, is GAGVSQSPSNKVTEKGKDVELRCDPISGHTALYWYRQSLGQGLEFLIYFQGNSAPDKSGLPSDRFSAERTGGSVSTLTIQRTQQEDSAVYLCASSSRDFTDTQYFGPGTRLTVL.

The chain's CDR3 is CASSVGGGGARDTQYF. The DNA of the CDR3 is TGTGCCAGCAGCGTAGGTGGCGGGGGGGCCAGGGATACGCAGTATTTT. The genes are TRBV9 and TRBJ2-3; 9 bases line up with TRBD2. The V gene's germline CDR1 is SGDLS and CDR2 YYNGEE. The CDR3 runs to 16 residues. Trimming removed 0 bases from V and 6 bases from J; junction bases left unmatched: 8. The variable domain in full, with the rest retrieved from reference TRBV9 and TRBJ2-3, is DSGVTQTPKHLITATGQRVTLRCSPRSGDLSVYWYQQSLDQGLQFLIQYYNGEERAKGNILERFSAQQFPDLHSELNLSSLELGDSALYFCASSVGGGGARDTQYFGPGTRLTVL.

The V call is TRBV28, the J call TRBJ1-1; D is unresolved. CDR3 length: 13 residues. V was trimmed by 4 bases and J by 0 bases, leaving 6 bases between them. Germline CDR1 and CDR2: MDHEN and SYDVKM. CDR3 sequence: CASSWRMNTEAFF. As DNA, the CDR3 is TGTGCCAGCAGTTGGCGGATGAACACTGAAGCTTTCTTT.

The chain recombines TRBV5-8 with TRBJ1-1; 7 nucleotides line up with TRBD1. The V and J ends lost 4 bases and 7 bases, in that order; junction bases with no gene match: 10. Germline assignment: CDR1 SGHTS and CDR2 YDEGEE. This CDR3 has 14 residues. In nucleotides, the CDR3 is TGTGCCAGCAGCCCCAGGCTACAGGGGATTGAAGCTTTCTTT. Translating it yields CASSPRLQGIEAFF.

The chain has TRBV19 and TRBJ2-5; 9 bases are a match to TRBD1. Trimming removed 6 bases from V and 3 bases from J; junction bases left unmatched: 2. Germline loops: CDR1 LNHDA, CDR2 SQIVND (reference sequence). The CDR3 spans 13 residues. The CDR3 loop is CASRGTGKETQYF. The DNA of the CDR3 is TGTGCCAGTAGGGGGACAGGGAAAGAGACCCAGTACTTC.

Here the CDR3 DNA reads TGTGCCTGGAGTGTAGCGGATACCTACGAGCAGTACTTC. As protein: CAWSVADTYEQYF. V gene TRBV30 combines with J gene TRBJ2-7, with a possible D match to TRBD2 (5 bases). The CDR3 extends over 13 amino acids. Germline CDR1 is GTSNPN and CDR2 is SVGIG (reference sequence). Deletions cut 0 bases from V and 2 bases from J, with 8 bases between.

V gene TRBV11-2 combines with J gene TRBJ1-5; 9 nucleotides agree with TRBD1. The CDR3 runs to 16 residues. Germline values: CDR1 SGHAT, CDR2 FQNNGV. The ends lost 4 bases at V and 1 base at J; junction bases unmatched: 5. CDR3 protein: CASSSMGQGSNQPQHF. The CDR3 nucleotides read TGTGCCAGCAGCTCAATGGGACAGGGAAGCAATCAGCCCCAGCATTTT.